This T cell receptor (beta chain) was recovered during a study of regulatory T cells in long-lasting Graves disease. Arm-PCR of CDR3 regions and iRepertoire HTBI primers were used to build TCR beta libraries. TCRdb reprocessed the multiplex PCR reads via MiXCR and lists one record per CDR3 protein. There are 360,000 or so distinct CDR3 sequences in the sample; 15% to 20% occur only once, and roughly a fifth lies in the top ten. CDR3 size: 13 residues. Between the trimmed V and J ends, which lost 4 bases and 2 bases, there was a span of 9 bases. Germline V gene lookup returns CDR1 SGHDT and CDR2 YYEEEE. Time point meaning: newly diagnosed GD, antithyroid drugs for less than 3 months. From RNA extracted from PBMCs, the TCR library was made. The sample was also linked to a second study, of T cells in Graves' hyperthyroidism and ophthalmopathy. That investigation notes: The blood repertoire included most of the expanded thyroid clonotypes above 0.001.

The TCR was taken from a woman aged 18-29 years with Graves disease. This specimen was peripheral blood mononuclear cells (PBMCs), taken at new diagnosis, from a patient treated with antithyroid drugs. The chain recombines TRBV5-6 with TRBJ1-2; D remains unclear. The CDR3 DNA reads as TGTGCCAGCAGCCCGCCGACAAACTATGGCTACACCTTC. It specifies CASSPPTNYGYTF.